This TCR beta chain was identified during a study of blood T cell repertoires in COVID-19. In germline, CDR1 is KGHDR, CDR2 SFDVKD. CDR3 length: 15 amino acids. V was pared by 7 bases and J by 2 bases, with 8 bases of the junction left unmatched. Data came from immunoSEQ multiplex PCR; TCRdb stores just in-frame clones and leaves some out. The sample carries roughly 250,000 clones, about 87% recorded once. Sequencing was performed on PBMCs or T cells enriched from blood (not recorded which). This receptor was identified in a woman aged 40 to 55 with acute COVID-19. The chain employs TRBV24-1 and TRBJ1-2, with TRBD1 matching over 8 bases. The CDR3 protein is CATRRQGAVNYGYTF. The CDR3 DNA sequence: TGTGCCACCAGGAGGCAGGGGGCTGTCAACTATGGCTACACCTTC.